The rows below give T cell receptor beta chains drawn from one sample of a study of T cell changes during pregnancy in multiple sclerosis. Sequenced by immunoSEQ multiplex PCR; TCRdb stores in-frame clones only, minus some. Of just under 70,000 clones in the sample, under 95% are singletons; the top ten hold roughly 0.85%. Sample: peripheral blood, taken in the second trimester of pregnancy. The receptor set was obtained from a female donor with multiple sclerosis, enrolled in a pregnancy study. The CDR3 runs from the conserved cysteine through the conserved F or W. The D gene is left open where the match is weak. The size of a clone is reported for some rows only, either as once, few or many, or as a class for expanded clones.

- | 15 | TRBJ1-4 | TRBV7-9 | - | TGTGCCAGCAGCTTGTACGGGGGATCGGATGAAAAACTGTTTTTT | CASSLYGGSDEKLFF
- | 14 | TRBJ2-4 | TRBV27 | - | TGTGCCAGCAGTCAAGGGGGTGGCAAAAACATTCAGTACTTC | CASSQGGGKNIQYF
- | 11 | TRBJ2-7 | TRBV28 | - | TGTGCCAGCAGGGAGACAGGCGAGCAGTACTTC | CASRETGEQYF
- | 11 | TRBJ1-4 | TRBV20-1 | - | TGCAGTGCTAGTCGGGGTGAAAAACTGTTTTTT | CSASRGEKLFF
- | 14 | TRBJ2-7 | TRBV7-2 | - | TGTGCCAGCAGCTTTTCCGGGACAACCTACGAGCAGTACTTC | CASSFSGTTYEQYF
TRBD1 | 13 | TRBJ1-1 | TRBV7-9 | - | TGTGCCAGCAGCAAACAGGGGTACACTGAAGCTTTCTTT | CASSKQGYTEAFF
- | 13 | TRBJ1-4 | TRBV19 | - | TGTGCCAGTAGTATAGATTCGTATGAAAAACTGTTTTTT | CASSIDSYEKLFF
- | 17 | TRBJ2-7 | TRBV4-3 | - | TGCGCCAGCAGCCAAGAACGGGGTCAGGGGCTCTCCCACGAGCAGTACTTC | CASSQERGQGLSHEQYF
TRBD1 | 16 | TRBJ2-2 | TRBV2 | - | TGTGCCAGCATGAACCCCGGGACAGCGAACACCGGGGAGCTGTTTTTT | CASMNPGTANTGELFF
TRBD1 | 16 | TRBJ2-3 | TRBV7-6 | once | TGTGCCAGCAGCCCCCTACCGGGACAGGGGCGAGATACGCAGTATTTT | CASSPLPGQGRDTQYF
- | 14 | TRBJ1-2 | TRBV7-2 | - | TGTGCCAGCAGCCCGCGGCAGTTTAACTATGGCTACACCTTC | CASSPRQFNYGYTF
TRBD1 | 16 | TRBJ2-1 | TRBV29-1 | - | TGCAGCGTAGAGGGCCCCGGGACAGGGGGGAACAATGAGCAGTTCTTC | CSVEGPGTGGNNEQFF
TRBD1 | 13 | TRBJ1-6 | TRBV7-3 | - | TGTGCCAGCAGCTTAAGGGACAGTGGACCCCTCCACTTT | CASSLRDSGPLHF
- | 13 | TRBJ1-2 | TRBV2 | - | TGTGCCAGCGGGAACAGGGTGGACTATGGCTACACCTTC | CASGNRVDYGYTF
- | 15 | TRBJ1-5 | TRBV4-1 | - | TGCGCCAGCAGCCAAGGGACAGATAGCAATCAGCCCCAGCATTTT | CASSQGTDSNQPQHF
TRBD1 | 14 | TRBJ2-7 | TRBV4-1 | - | TGCGCCAGCAGCCAAGGGACAGGGGGCGTCGGGCAGTACTTC | CASSQGTGGVGQYF
- | 13 | TRBJ1-2 | TRBV6-1 | - | TGTGCCAGCAGAAATGACGGGAGAGCTGGCTACACCTTC | CASRNDGRAGYTF
TRBD1 | 14 | TRBJ1-4 | TRBV12-5 | few | TGTGCTACGCAAAGGGACAGGGTGGAAGAAAAACTGTTTTTT | CATQRDRVEEKLFF
- | 14 | TRBJ1-1 | TRBV5-1 | - | TGCGCCAGCAGCTTGCGGACAGCCGACCTAGAAGCTTTCTTT | CASSLRTADLEAFF
TRBD1 | 11 | TRBJ2-7 | TRBV6-5 | - | TGTGCCAGCAGAAACAGGGGAGAGCAGTACTTC | CASRNRGEQYF
- | 12 | TRBJ2-7 | TRBV14 | - | TGTGCCAGCAGCCACCCCGGAGGGAAGCAGTACTTC | CASSHPGGKQYF
TRBD1 | 14 | TRBJ2-1 | TRBV6-1 | - | TGTGCCAGCAGTCGGACAGGGCTGGTCAATGAGCAGTTCTTC | CASSRTGLVNEQFF
- | 14 | TRBJ1-4 | TRBV7-9 | - | TGTGCCAGCAGTTACAGTAGCGGCATTGAAAAACTGTTTTTT | CASSYSSGIEKLFF
TRBD2 | 16 | TRBJ2-7 | TRBV7-2 | - | TGTGCCAGCAGCTTGTCGAGCGGGGGACTAACCTACGAGCAGTACTTC | CASSLSSGGLTYEQYF
- | 17 | TRBJ1-4 | TRBV11-1 | - | TGTGCCAGCAGCTTAGCGCCGGCGGGGGGCGCGGGAGAAAAACTGTTTTTT | CASSLAPAGGAGEKLFF
TRBD1 | 15 | TRBJ1-6 | TRBV10-1 | few | TGCGCCAGCGATGGGACAGGCTACAATAATTCACCCCTCCACTTT | CASDGTGYNNSPLHF
- | 15 | TRBJ2-2 | TRBV7-8 | few | TGTGCCAGCAGCCGGGAGAGGCTAAACACCGGGGAGCTGTTTTTT | CASSRERLNTGELFF
- | 20 | TRBJ2-3 | TRBV11-2 | - | TGTGCCAGCAGCTTAGATCGTACTACATTAATCGGGAACCGCACAGATACGCAGTATTTT | CASSLDRTTLIGNRTDTQYF
TRBD2 | 14 | TRBJ2-5 | TRBV5-1 | - | TGCGCCAGCAGCAAACCTAGCGGGCAAGAGACCCAGTACTTC | CASSKPSGQETQYF
TRBD1 | 15 | TRBJ1-4 | TRBV19 | - | TGTGCCAGTAGTATAGGCAGGGGGCCTAATGAAAAACTGTTTTTT | CASSIGRGPNEKLFF
TRBD1 | 16 | TRBJ2-1 | TRBV5-1 | - | TGCGCCAGCAGCTCCGCCGGGACAGGGCAGTACAATGAGCAGTTCTTC | CASSSAGTGQYNEQFF
- | 13 | TRBJ1-5 | TRBV6-6 | - | TGTGCCAGCAGTGTACCAGGAAATCAGCCCCAGCATTTT | CASSVPGNQPQHF
TRBD2 | 16 | TRBJ2-5 | TRBV13 | - | TGTGCCAGCAGTTTCAATAGCGGGGGGGCGCGGGAGACCCAGTACTTC | CASSFNSGGARETQYF
TRBD1 | 13 | TRBJ1-2 | TRBV29-1 | - | TGCAGCGTTTTCGGCAGGGGGCTGGGCGGCTACACCTTC | CSVFGRGLGGYTF
- | 15 | TRBJ2-5 | TRBV6-5 | - | TGTGCCAGCAGTTACTCGTCGGGGAACCAAGAGACCCAGTACTTC | CASSYSSGNQETQYF
- | 17 | TRBJ2-2 | TRBV5-8 | - | TGTGCCAGCCCCTCCCGCCCCAGGGAATGGAACACCGGGGAGCTGTTTTTT | CASPSRPREWNTGELFF
TRBD1 | 13 | TRBJ2-7 | TRBV2 | - | TGTGCCAGCGGCACCGGGACAGGGGACGAGCAGTACTTC | CASGTGTGDEQYF
TRBD2 | 19 | TRBJ2-1 | TRBV4-2 | - | TGTGCCAGCAGCCCCCGATTGACTAGCGGGGGGGGCAAGAGGAATGAGCAGTTCTTC | CASSPRLTSGGGKRNEQFF
TRBD2 | 16 | TRBJ2-3 | TRBV7-9 | - | TGTGCCAGCAGCTTGGGGGGGACTAGCGTCCCAGATACGCAGTATTTT | CASSLGGTSVPDTQYF
TRBD1 | 16 | TRBJ1-6 | TRBV4-1 | - | TGCGCCAGCAGCCGTGGGACAGGCCTTAGTAATTCACCCCTCCACTTT | CASSRGTGLSNSPLHF
TRBD2 | 16 | TRBJ2-7 | TRBV11-2 | - | TGTGCCAGCAGCTTAGAGTTGGTTAGGGAGGGCTACGAGCAGTACTTC | CASSLELVREGYEQYF
TRBD2 | 15 | TRBJ2-7 | TRBV6-5 | - | TGTGCCAGCAGTTACGGAGCGGGGGGCTCCTACGAGCAGTACTTC | CASSYGAGGSYEQYF
TRBD2 | 15 | TRBJ2-7 | TRBV11-2 | - | TGTGCCAGCAGCTTAGGGCGGGGGTTCTCCTACGAGCAGTACTTC | CASSLGRGFSYEQYF
- | 16 | TRBJ1-1 | TRBV19 | - | TGTGCCAGTAGTATAGATCTATCAGGTCCCTTACCTGAAGCTTTCTTT | CASSIDLSGPLPEAFF
TRBD1 | 14 | TRBJ1-2 | TRBV27 | - | TGTGCCAGCGGAAAGGCCGGGACAGTCTATGGCTACACCTTC | CASGKAGTVYGYTF
TRBD1 | 13 | TRBJ1-5 | TRBV27 | - | TGTGCCAGCTCGGACAGGAGGCATCAGCCCCAGCATTTT | CASSDRRHQPQHF